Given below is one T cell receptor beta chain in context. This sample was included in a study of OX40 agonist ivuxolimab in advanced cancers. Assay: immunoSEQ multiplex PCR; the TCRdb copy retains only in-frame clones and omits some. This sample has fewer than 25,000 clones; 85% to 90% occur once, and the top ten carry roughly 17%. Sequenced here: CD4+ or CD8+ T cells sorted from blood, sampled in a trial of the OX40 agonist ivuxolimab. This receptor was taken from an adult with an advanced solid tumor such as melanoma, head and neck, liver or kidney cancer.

The CDR3 nucleotides are TGTGCCAGCAGCTTCCGTCTCGCGGGAGGGGCGGGAGATACGCAGTATTTT. This gives the protein CASSFRLAGGAGDTQYF. The rearrangement links TRBV7-9 to TRBJ2-3; TRBD2 matches 9 bases. V gave up 3 bases and J gave up 5 bases; unmatched junction bases: 12. CDR3 size: 17 residues. Germline V gene lookup returns CDR1 SEHNR and CDR2 FQNEAQ (reference sequence).